This TCR beta chain appears in the sequencing data of a study of shared clonotypes between healthy human individuals. General study points: Sampling involved blood alone; tissue repertoires likely differ.

Deep level was the assay's run setting. Original handling: ImmunoSEQ output held junction-only sequences without quality scores, so filtering differed. Sequencing used immunoSEQ multiplex PCR; TCRdb keeps in-frame clones, though not all of them. V and J calls plus clone size are reproduced from that table; the DNA served to infer D and trimming. The table lists about 1.5 million clones, nearly 99% of them singletons. CDR1 is MNHEY, CDR2 SMNVEV, per germline (reference sequence). The CDR3 sequence is 15 residues long. With 7 bases removed from V and 3 bases from J, the gap between germline ends came to 17 bases. In this sample, this clone turned up once. The antigen is undetermined. It was into CD45RA+ naive and CD45RA-negative memory subsets that the CD4+ cells were split.

V gene TRBV27 combines with J gene TRBJ2-3; perhaps TRBD1 as D (6 bases). The sample consisted of naive CD4+ T cells sorted from blood. Specified subset: CD45RA+ positively selected. This receptor was taken from a man aged 25-45 years in good health. The CDR3 reads CASTLFQGRTDTQYF. The CDR3 nucleotides are TGTGCCAGCACCTTATTTCAGGGGCGGACAGATACGCAGTATTTT.